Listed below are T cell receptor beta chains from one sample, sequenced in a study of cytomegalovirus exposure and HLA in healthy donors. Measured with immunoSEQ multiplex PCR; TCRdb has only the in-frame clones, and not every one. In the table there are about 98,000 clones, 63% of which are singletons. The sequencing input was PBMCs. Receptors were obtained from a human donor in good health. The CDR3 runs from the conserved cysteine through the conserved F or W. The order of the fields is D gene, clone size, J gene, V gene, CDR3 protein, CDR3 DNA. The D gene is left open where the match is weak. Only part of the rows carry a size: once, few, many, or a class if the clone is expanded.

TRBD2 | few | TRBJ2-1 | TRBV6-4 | CASSDSSGSYNEQFF | TGTGCCAGCAGTGACTCTAGCGGGAGTTACAATGAGCAGTTCTTC
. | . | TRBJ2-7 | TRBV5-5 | CASSFSDRTDYEQYF | TGTGCCAGCAGCTTTTCGGACAGAACTGACTACGAGCAGTACTTC
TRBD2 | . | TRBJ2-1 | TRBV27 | CASSLTPGLGYNEQFF | TGTGCCAGCAGTTTGACCCCGGGACTAGGCTACAATGAGCAGTTCTTC
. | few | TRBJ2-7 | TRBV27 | CASSPVAVGVYEQYF | TGTGCCAGCAGTCCCGTAGCGGTGGGGGTCTACGAGCAGTACTTC
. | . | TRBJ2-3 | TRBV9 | CASSPGHRLGTDTQYF | TGTGCCAGCAGCCCCGGACACCGGCTCGGCACAGATACGCAGTATTTT
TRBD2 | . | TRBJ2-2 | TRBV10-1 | CASSESKLADTGELFF | TGCGCCAGCAGTGAGTCGAAACTAGCGGACACCGGGGAGCTGTTTTTT
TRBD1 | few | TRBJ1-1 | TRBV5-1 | CASSLDRGLNTEAFF | TGCGCCAGCAGCTTGGACAGGGGGCTGAACACTGAAGCTTTCTTT
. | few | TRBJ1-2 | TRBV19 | CASSTRGYGYTF | TGTGCCAGTAGTACCAGGGGCTATGGCTACACCTTC
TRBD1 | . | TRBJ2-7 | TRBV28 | CASSLRDRTVYEQYF | TGTGCCAGCAGCTTACGGGACAGGACAGTCTACGAGCAGTACTTC
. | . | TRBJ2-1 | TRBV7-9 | CASSSDSLRNEQFF | TGTGCCAGCAGCTCCGACAGTCTAAGAAATGAGCAGTTCTTC
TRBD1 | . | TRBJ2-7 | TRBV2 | CASRTGRSYEQYF | TGTGCCAGCAGGACAGGGCGGTCCTACGAGCAGTACTTC
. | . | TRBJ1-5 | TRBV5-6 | CASSLWGGRINQPQHF | TGTGCCAGCAGCTTGTGGGGGGGACGGATTAATCAGCCCCAGCATTTT
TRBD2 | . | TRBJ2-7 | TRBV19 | CASSPGLADYEQYF | TGTGCCAGTAGTCCGGGACTAGCGGACTACGAGCAGTACTTC
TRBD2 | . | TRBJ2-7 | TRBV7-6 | CASSPWTSQSSYEQYF | TGTGCCAGCAGCCCCTGGACTAGCCAGAGCTCCTACGAGCAGTACTTC
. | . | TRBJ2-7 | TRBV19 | CASSTASVYEQYF | TGTGCCAGTAGTACGGCTAGCGTCTACGAGCAGTACTTC
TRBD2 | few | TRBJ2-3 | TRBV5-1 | CASSPTVGLASTDTQYF | TGCGCCAGCAGCCCGACAGTGGGACTAGCAAGCACAGATACGCAGTATTTT
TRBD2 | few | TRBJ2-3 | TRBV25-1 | CASSDPGLTSADTQYF | TGTGCCAGCAGTGACCCGGGACTAACGTCCGCAGATACGCAGTATTTT
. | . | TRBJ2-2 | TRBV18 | CASSPTRSGELFF | TGTGCCAGCTCACCTACTAGGAGCGGGGAGCTGTTTTTT
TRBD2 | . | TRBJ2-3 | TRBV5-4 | CASSLPGREGPDTQYF | TGTGCCAGCAGCTTGCCTGGGCGGGAGGGCCCAGATACGCAGTATTTT
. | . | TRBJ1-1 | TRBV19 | CASSLPPGNLQSDHPMNTEAFF | TGTGCCAGTAGCCTACCCCCCGGCAATCTCCAAAGCGACCACCCTATGAACACTGAAGCTTTCTTT
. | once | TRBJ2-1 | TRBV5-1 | CASSYRDRVLAGVQYEQFF | TGCGCCAGCAGCTATCGGGACAGGGTGCTAGCGGGAGTTCAGTATGAGCAGTTCTTC
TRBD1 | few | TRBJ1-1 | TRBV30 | CAWSVGTGVGHTEAFF | TGTGCCTGGAGTGTCGGGACAGGGGTCGGTCATACTGAAGCTTTCTTT